One and the same sample provided the 21 T cell receptor beta chains below, sequenced in a study of blood T cell repertoires in COVID-19. Some clones are missing from TCRdb's copy, which holds only in-frame ones; the method was immunoSEQ multiplex PCR. The repertoire holds roughly 670,000 clones, 80% to 90% seen once, with over 0.2% in the top ten. The sample consisted of peripheral blood. The receptors were sampled from a woman younger than 35 with acute or convalescent COVID-19.

The rearrangement links TRBV19 to TRBJ1-2; the D gene is possibly TRBD1 (5 bases). The CDR3 contains 13 residues. CDR1 is LNHDA and CDR2 is SQIVND in the germline V gene (reference sequence). Trimming removed 5 bases at V and 4 bases at J, with 11 bases between. The CDR3 bases are TGTGCCAGTAGTGTGGACATCGGCTATGGCTACACCTTC. This sequence encodes CASSVDIGYGYTF.

The chain carries TRBV6-1 and TRBJ2-7; D is uncertain. With 3 bases removed from V and 2 bases from J, the gap between germline ends came to 8 bases. The CDR3 runs to 13 residues. Germline V CDR1 and CDR2: MNHNS, SASEGT. The CDR3 protein is CASSERLAYEQYF. Written as DNA, the CDR3 is TGTGCCAGCAGTGAGAGGCTAGCCTACGAGCAGTACTTC.

V gene TRBV30 combines with J gene TRBJ2-1; D is unresolved. The CDR3 is made up of 12 amino acids. Germline CDR1 and CDR2: GTSNPN and SVGIG (reference sequence). V lost 2 bases to trimming and J lost 5 bases, with 7 bases between them. CDR3: CAWSPSDNEQFF. The CDR3 DNA is TGTGCCTGGAGTCCCAGTGACAATGAGCAGTTCTTC.

This chain connects TRBV2 to TRBJ2-7; D is possibly TRBD1 (6 bases). Trimming took 4 bases from V and 1 from J, leaving 20 bases between them. Germline V gene sequence: CDR1 SNHLY, CDR2 FYNNEI. CDR3 length equals 17 residues. The CDR3 protein is CASSVPPQGPISYEQYF. DNA for the CDR3: TGTGCCAGCAGTGTTCCCCCACAGGGCCCAATTTCCTACGAGCAGTACTTC.

This CDR3 reads CASSQAGFGGYTF. CDR3 nucleotides: TGTGCCAGCAGCCAAGCGGGGTTTGGTGGCTACACCTTC. The V and J genes are TRBV3-1 (or the pseudogene TRBV3-2) and TRBJ1-2; D is uncertain. Per germline, CDR1 LGHDT and CDR2 YNNKEL (reference sequence). There are 13 residues in the CDR3. V shed 1 base and J shed 7 bases, with 10 bases lying between them.

This clone showed up just once. This chain links TRBV7-9 with TRBJ2-5; tentative D call: TRBD1 (6 bases). This CDR3 has 14 residues. The V gene lost 1 base and the J gene lost 3 bases, with 9 bases spanning the gap. The germline V gene encodes CDR1 SEHNR and CDR2 FQNEAQ (reference sequence). CDR3 DNA: TGTGCCAGCAGCTTAGTTTGGACAGAAGAGACCCAGTACTTC. Protein product: CASSLVWTEETQYF.

V usage is TRBV6-4 and J usage is TRBJ1-2, with D possibly being TRBD1 (6 bases). Trimming removed 3 bases from V and 12 bases from J, with 23 bases in between. Germline lookup yields CDR1 MRHNA and CDR2 SNTAGT. The CDR3 has 15 amino acids. CDR3 nucleotides: TGTGCCAGCAGTGAAAACCCGACAGGACCTACCAAACACACCTTC. Protein: CASSENPTGPTKHTF.

This clone was seen a single time. J is TRBJ2-3 and V is TRBV15; 12 nucleotides align to TRBD2. Germline CDR1 LNHNV, CDR2 YYDKDF (reference sequence). This CDR3 comprises 17 residues. V lost 1 base to trimming and J lost 4 bases; unmatched junction nucleotides: 6. The CDR3 sequence is CATSRGRLAGAPDTQYF. The CDR3 DNA reads TGTGCCACCAGCAGAGGACGACTAGCGGGGGCCCCAGATACGCAGTATTTT.

The V and J genes are TRBV5-1 and TRBJ2-7, with 9 bases that match TRBD2. The CDR3 spans 15 residues. Germline V lookup: CDR1 SGHRS, CDR2 YFSETQ. J was trimmed by 3 bases and V by 4 bases; bases with no gene match: 8. Here the CDR3 DNA reads TGCGCCAGCAGCGCCCTAGCGGGGTCTATCTACGAGCAGTACTTC. Its translation is CASSALAGSIYEQYF.

The chain has TRBV9 and TRBJ1-1; the D gene is possibly TRBD1 (6 bases). Germline V lookup: CDR1 SGDLS, CDR2 YYNGEE. V lost 3 bases, J lost 5 bases, and 17 bases lay in between. There are 15 residues in the CDR3. This CDR3 reads CASSAPPGQRTEAFF. The CDR3 DNA follows: TGTGCCAGCAGCGCCCCCCCCGGACAGAGGACTGAAGCTTTCTTT. The variable domain in full, completed from reference TRBV9 and TRBJ1-1, reads DSGVTQTPKHLITATGQRVTLRCSPRSGDLSVYWYQQSLDQGLQFLIQYYNGEERAKGNILERFSAQQFPDLHSELNLSSLELGDSALYFCASSAPPGQRTEAFFGQGTRLTVV.

The chain combines TRBV5-1 with TRBJ1-5; D not certain. The germline CDR1 and CDR2 sequences are SGHRS and YFSETQ. CDR3 size: 15 residues. The V and J ends lost 1 base and 6 bases respectively, with 14 bases between them. CDR3 nucleotides: TGCGCCAGCAGCTTGTTTGGCCAGGAGGGTCAGCCCCAGCATTTT. Translated, it gives CASSLFGQEGQPQHF.

The chain couples TRBV30 to TRBJ1-1; TRBD1 aligns across 11 bases. Trimming at V came to 4 bases and at J to 4 bases, leaving 5 bases not matched to a gene. The germline gives CDR1 GTSNPN, CDR2 SVGIG (reference sequence). The CDR3 covers 14 residues. The CDR3 coding sequence is TGTGCCTGGAATATAGGGACAGGGGGCACTGAAGCTTTCTTT. Protein sequence: CAWNIGTGGTEAFF.

CDR3 in amino acids: CASSRRMGPDEQYF. CDR3 in DNA: TGTGCCAGCTCACGCCGGATGGGGCCGGACGAGCAGTACTTC. This chain connects TRBV18 to TRBJ2-7; D is perhaps TRBD1 (5 bases). This CDR3 spans 14 amino acids. Germline lookup yields CDR1 KGHSH and CDR2 LQKENI. V was pared by 4 bases and J by 5 bases, with 15 bases between.

V is TRBV10-3 and J is TRBJ1-1; the D gene is possibly TRBD1 (5 bases). The CDR3 covers 16 residues. Trimming removed 0 bases from V and 6 bases from J, with 17 bases in between. Germline V gene data show CDR1 as ENHRY and CDR2 as SYGVKD. The CDR3 nucleotides read TGTGCCATCAGTGAGTCGCGGGACCTCCTTTTTTCTGAAGCTTTCTTT. Translation gives CAISESRDLLFSEAFF.

The rearrangement joins TRBV5-6 to TRBJ1-1; D may be TRBD1 (5 bases). CDR1 and CDR2 (germline): SGHDT, YYEEEE. The CDR3 contains 12 residues. Trimming cost V 5 bases and J 7 bases, with 12 bases left between them. DNA of the CDR3: TGTGCCAGCAGATTCATCGGGGGTGAAGCTTTCTTT. It codes for CASRFIGGEAFF.

The rearrangement links TRBV19 to TRBJ1-1; D is undetermined. Germline CDR1 reads LNHDA; CDR2 reads SQIVND (reference sequence). The CDR3 covers 16 residues. Trimming left V 1 base short and J 0 bases short, with 12 bases between. The CDR3 DNA is TGTGCCAGTAGTATAGGGGAGGAGAAAATGAACACTGAAGCTTTCTTT. Its translation: CASSIGEEKMNTEAFF.

This sequence joins TRBV5-1 and TRBJ2-7, with TRBD2 identical over 10 bases. Trimming removed 1 base from V and 2 bases from J; junction bases left unmatched: 6. This CDR3 is built from 16 residues. The germline gives CDR1 SGHRS, CDR2 YFSETQ. CDR3 in amino acids: CASSLQQAGGAYEQYF. The CDR3 coding sequence is TGCGCCAGCAGCTTGCAGCAAGCGGGGGGGGCCTACGAGCAGTACTTC.

The chain recombines TRBV5-5 with TRBJ1-2; perhaps TRBD1 as D (6 bases). V was clipped by 3 bases and J by 5 bases, with 8 bases between them. Germline values: CDR1 SGHKS, CDR2 YYEKEE (reference sequence). CDR3 length equals 12 residues. The CDR3 nucleotides read TGTGCCAGCAGCTATCAGGGGTATGGCTACACCTTC. Protein product: CASSYQGYGYTF.

The rearrangement joins TRBV28 to TRBJ1-4; the D gene is possibly TRBD1 (6 bases). The CDR3 consists of 14 residues. V dropped 6 bases and J dropped 8 bases, with 16 bases sitting between them. Germline-derived CDR1 and CDR2 are MDHEN and SYDVKM. CDR3 nucleotide sequence: TGTGCCAGCAGCGAAGGGGGGGCTTGGGAAAAACTGTTTTTT. Protein sequence: CASSEGGAWEKLFF.

This chain links TRBV15 with TRBJ2-7, with D perhaps TRBD2 (5 bases). Trimming stripped 5 bases from V and 0 bases from J, with 11 bases between. This CDR3 spans 14 amino acids. Germline CDR1 is LNHNV and CDR2 is YYDKDF (reference sequence). The CDR3 protein is CATSRGRDSYEQYF. DNA for the CDR3: TGTGCCACCAGCCGGGGAAGGGACTCCTACGAGCAGTACTTC.

V gene TRBV2 combines with J gene TRBJ1-1, with a weak D call TRBD1 (6 bases). The V gene lost 10 bases and the J gene lost 1 base, with 16 bases spanning the gap. Per the germline V gene, CDR1 is SNHLY and CDR2 is FYNNEI. The CDR3 loop spans 14 amino acids. CDR3 sequence reads: CAIREDRSNTEAFF. CDR3 nucleotide sequence: TGTGCCATCAGGGAGGACAGATCGAACACTGAAGCTTTCTTT. The entire variable domain, with the rest obtained from reference TRBV2 and TRBJ1-1, is as follows: EPEVTQTPSHQVTQMGQEVILRCVPISNHLYFYWYRQILGQKVEFLVSFYNNEISEKSEIFDDQFSVERPDGSNFTLKIRSTKLEDSAMYFCAIREDRSNTEAFFGQGTRLTVV.